The 32 T cell receptor beta chains below come from one sample, sequenced in a study of early T cells in non-severe SARS-CoV-2 infection. Using its own MiXCR run on the 5' RACE reads, TCRdb lists one record per CDR3 protein. The sample includes 80,000 to 95,000 distinct CDR3 sequences, 13% to 15% seen only once; the top ten take about a tenth. The sequenced material came from whole blood. Source of these receptors: an adult who was a healthcare worker with PCR-confirmed SARS-CoV-2 infection or an uninfected control (not recorded which).

The J gene is TRBJ2-7, the V gene TRBV7-2; D might be TRBD1 or TRBD2, each matching 5 bases. Germline V gives CDR1 SGHTA, CDR2 FQGNSA. V was clipped by 5 bases and J by 4 bases, with 21 bases between them. The CDR3 has 16 amino acids. In nucleotides, the CDR3 is TGTGCCAGCAGCCTATTGGGGTCCGGGACCACGTACGAGCAGTACTTC. Translation: CASSLLGSGTTYEQYF.

The DNA for the CDR3 is TGTGCCAGCAGTGAAGACAGCTACTCCTATAATTCACCCCTCCACTTT. Its protein product is CASSEDSYSYNSPLHF. V usage is TRBV6-1 and J usage is TRBJ1-6; D gene unclear. The CDR3 covers 16 residues. Trimming took 1 base from V and 0 from J, leaving 7 bases between them. CDR1 and CDR2 (germline): MNHNS, SASEGT.

This chain uses TRBV19 with TRBJ1-5; 9 bases agree with TRBD1. This CDR3 has 18 residues. Unmatched junction bases numbered 14, after V lost 6 bases and J lost 2 bases. Germline assignment: CDR1 LNHDA and CDR2 SQIVND (reference sequence). CDR3 DNA sequence: TGTGCCAGTAGGATGGACAGGGGAGTTAATCAAGGCAATCAGCCCCAGCATTTT. Translated, it gives CASRMDRGVNQGNQPQHF.

This clonotype was seen more than once but under ten times. As DNA, the CDR3 is TGTGCCAGCAGCTTATCAGGGAGCCGGCAGCCCCAGCATTTT. Protein sequence: CASSLSGSRQPQHF. The J gene is TRBJ1-5, the V gene TRBV7-9; the D gene is possibly TRBD1 (5 bases). Germline CDR1 SEHNR, CDR2 FQNEAQ (reference sequence). The V end was cut by 2 bases, the J end by 7 bases, with 12 bases between. The CDR3 consists of 14 residues.

This clonotype was observed a few times. The CDR3 nucleotides read TGTGCCAGCAGCTTAGGGCATACAGGGAAAGAGACCCAGTACTTC. This translates into CASSLGHTGKETQYF. This sequence joins TRBV11-2 and TRBJ2-5; tentatively, D is TRBD1 (6 bases). Trimming pared 1 base from V and 3 bases from J, leaving 12 bases between. CDR1 SGHAT and CDR2 FQNNGV come from the germline V gene. The length of the CDR3 is 15 residues.

About this clonotype itself: The junction departs from the called germline gene at one end, perhaps through a read error. V is TRBV6-1 and J is TRBJ1-1; 7 nucleotides align to TRBD1. CDR3 size: 14 residues. The germline CDR1 and CDR2 sequences are MNHNS and SASEGT. The CDR3 loop is CASREGQENTEAFF. CDR3 DNA sequence: TGTGCCAGCAGGGAAGGACAGGAGAACACTGAAGCTTTCTTT.

In this sample, this clonotype turned up a few times. The chain couples TRBV7-2 to TRBJ2-3; no clear D. The CDR3 covers 14 residues. Germline CDR1 and CDR2: SGHTA and FQGNSA. V was pared by 6 bases and J by 2 bases, with 12 bases between. The CDR3 DNA reads TGTGCCAGCAGAATAGGCGGAGCCACAGATACGCAGTATTTT. Its translation: CASRIGGATDTQYF.

This sequence joins TRBV5-1 and TRBJ2-2, with D unclear. CDR3 size: 15 residues. With 0 bases removed from V and 0 bases from J, the gap between germline ends came to 6 bases. Germline V gene data show CDR1 as SGHRS and CDR2 as YFSETQ. Here the CDR3 reads CASSLDMTNTGELFF. The DNA of the CDR3 is TGCGCCAGCAGCTTGGACATGACGAACACCGGGGAGCTGTTTTTT. Combining the CDR3 with reference TRBV5-1 and TRBJ2-2 gives the whole variable domain KAGVTQTPRYLIKTRGQQVTLSCSPISGHRSVSWYQQTPGQGLQFLFEYFSETQRNKGNFPGRFSGRQFSNSRSEMNVSTLELGDSALYLCASSLDMTNTGELFFGEGSRLTVL.

The V and J genes are TRBV18 and TRBJ1-1; D ambiguous. The CDR3 totals 13 residues. Germline CDR1 KGHSH, CDR2 LQKENI. V was clipped by 3 bases and J by 10 bases, with 15 bases between them. The CDR3 coding sequence is TGTGCCAGCTCACCTTCACGGGAGGTTGGAGCTTTCTTT. It encodes CASSPSREVGAFF.

V gene TRBV10-2 combines with J gene TRBJ1-1; no definite D call. Trimming cost V 6 bases and J 3 bases, with 8 bases left between them. The CDR3 consists of 12 residues. Per the germline V gene, CDR1 is WSHSY and CDR2 is SAAADI. The CDR3: CASRDPDTEAFF. The CDR3 bases are TGCGCCAGCAGAGACCCGGACACTGAAGCTTTCTTT.

V gene TRBV7-3 combines with J gene TRBJ1-1, with TRBD1 matching over 8 bases. The length of the CDR3 is 14 residues. Per the germline V gene, CDR1 is SGHTA and CDR2 is FQGTGA. The J segment lost 4 bases and the V segment lost 6 bases, leaving 7 bases of the junction unmatched. The CDR3 DNA reads as TGTGCCAGCAGTCGGGACAGGAGGAGCACTGAAGCTTTCTTT. Translated, it gives CASSRDRRSTEAFF.

This clonotype was observed a few times. The CDR3 bases are TGCAGTGCTAGAGAAGGGAGACAGGGCTGGTTGAACATTCAGTACTTC. Translated: CSAREGRQGWLNIQYF. V usage is TRBV20-1 and J usage is TRBJ2-4, with TRBD1 matching 7 bases. There are 16 residues in the CDR3. Germline CDR1 reads DFQATT; CDR2 reads SNEGSKA (reference sequence). J lost 7 bases, V lost 0 bases, and 12 bases had no gene match.

This chain joins TRBV5-1 and TRBJ2-1, with a possible D match to TRBD2 (6 bases). Trimming took off 0 bases at V and 2 bases at J, with 6 bases between the two ends. CDR3 size: 14 residues. The germline CDR1 and CDR2 sequences are SGHRS and YFSETQ. The DNA for the CDR3 is TGCGCCAGCAGCTTGGGGACTACCTACAATGAGCAGTTCTTC. Its translation is CASSLGTTYNEQFF.

There are a few counts of this clonotype. V usage is TRBV7-9 and J usage is TRBJ2-7; TRBD2 might be the D (6 bases). CDR1 is SEHNR and CDR2 is FQNEAQ in the germline V gene (reference sequence). The V end was cut by 3 bases, the J end by 2 bases, with 11 bases between. This CDR3 contains 14 residues. The CDR3: CASSFRRGTYEQYF. Written as DNA, the CDR3 is TGTGCCAGCAGCTTCAGGAGGGGTACCTACGAGCAGTACTTC.

The chain has TRBV7-2 and TRBJ2-7, with 8 bases lining up with TRBD1. CDR1 SGHTA and CDR2 FQGNSA come from the germline V gene. Germline trimming cut 5 bases from V and 11 bases from J; bases unmatched to any gene: 11. CDR3 length: 13 amino acids. DNA for the CDR3: TGTGCCAGCAGCCGCCGGGACAGGCCGCCGGAGTACTTC. It specifies CASSRRDRPPEYF.

The chain links TRBV7-6 to TRBJ1-3; weak D call: TRBD1 (6 bases). This CDR3 contains 15 residues. Trimming took 4 bases from V and 0 from J, leaving 10 bases between them. Per the germline V gene, CDR1 is SGHVS and CDR2 is FNYEAQ. CDR3 DNA sequence: TGTGCCAGCAGCTCGCAGGGGAGCTCTGGAAACACCATATATTTT. Translation: CASSSQGSSGNTIYF.

This clonotype was counted between two and nine times. The V and J genes are TRBV11-2 and TRBJ2-4, with D unclear. V shed 4 bases and J shed 0 bases, with 4 bases lying between them. The CDR3 spans 13 residues. The germline CDR1 and CDR2 sequences are SGHAT and FQNNGV. The CDR3 DNA reads TGTGCCAGCAGCTGGAAAGCCAAAAACATTCAGTACTTC. It yields the protein CASSWKAKNIQYF.

The chain employs TRBV28 and TRBJ1-4; no clear D gene. CDR1 and CDR2 (germline): MDHEN, SYDVKM. This CDR3 comprises 12 residues. V was shortened by 6 bases and J by 12 bases, with 14 bases between the two germline ends. The CDR3 sequence is CASRTFGEELFF. The CDR3 DNA reads as TGTGCCAGCAGAACATTTGGGGAAGAACTGTTTTTT.

V usage is TRBV20-1 and J usage is TRBJ2-7, with D possibly being TRBD1 or TRBD2 (5 bases each). The CDR3 is made up of 12 amino acids. The V gene's germline CDR1 is DFQATT and CDR2 SNEGSKA (reference sequence). The V and J ends lost 1 base and 4 bases respectively, with 8 bases between them. CDR3 sequence reads: CSARGGSYEQYF. The CDR3 bases are TGCAGTGCTAGAGGGGGGTCTTACGAGCAGTACTTC.

The chain is built from TRBV3-1 and TRBJ2-5; D may be TRBD2 (6 bases). This CDR3 contains 13 residues. Germline CDR1 reads LGHDT; CDR2 reads YNNKEL (reference sequence). V lost 7 bases, J lost 1 base, and 10 bases lay in between. CDR3 sequence: CASMRLGQETQYF. The CDR3 DNA reads as TGTGCCAGCATGCGACTAGGCCAAGAGACCCAGTACTTC.

DNA for the CDR3: TGTGCCAGCAGGGGGCATCCTAATGAAAAACTGTTTTTT. Protein: CASRGHPNEKLFF. This sequence joins TRBV12-3 or TRBV12-4 and TRBJ1-4, with D maybe TRBD1 (5 bases). This CDR3 contains 13 residues. The germline V and J ends were trimmed by 6 bases and 3 bases, with 8 bases remaining between them.

The table lists this clonotype with a few counts. The chain links TRBV21-1 to TRBJ2-1; the table's TRBD1 call for D was not verified on the DNA. TRBV21-1 is a pseudogene locus. The CDR3 has 12 amino acids. CDR3 protein: CGGRGSYNEQFF. CDR3 bases: TGTGGGGGCAGGGGCTCCTACAATGAGCAGTTCTTC.

This clonotype has just a few counts. The V and J genes are TRBV12-3 or TRBV12-4 and TRBJ2-3; 8 bases match TRBD2. The CDR3 totals 14 residues. With V trimmed by 1 base and J by 8 bases, 5 bases remained unmatched. CDR3 in amino acids: CASSLVGGAGTQYF. CDR3 DNA sequence: TGTGCCAGCAGTTTAGTCGGGGGGGCTGGTACGCAGTATTTT.

The genes are TRBV20-1 and TRBJ2-3, with 8 positions matching TRBD1. From germline, CDR1 is DFQATT and CDR2 SNEGSKA (reference sequence). The CDR3 is 14 residues long. With 6 bases clipped from V and 1 base from J, the junction kept 6 bases outside the gene matches. DNA of the CDR3: TGCAGTGCCAAGACAGGGGTTGGCACAGATACGCAGTATTTT. This sequence encodes CSAKTGVGTDTQYF.

This clonotype has a single count. The chain carries TRBV5-1 and TRBJ2-6, with 7 bases identical to TRBD1. This CDR3 has 22 amino acids. The J segment lost 1 base and the V segment lost 0 bases, leaving 19 bases of the junction unmatched. Germline V CDR1 and CDR2: SGHRS, YFSETQ. As DNA, the CDR3 is TGCGCCAGCAGCTTGGAAGTGAGGGGACAGCCAGTCTCCAATTCTGGGGCCAACGTCCTGACTTTC. It codes for CASSLEVRGQPVSNSGANVLTF.

This clonotype was seen a few times. The chain is built from TRBV12-3 or TRBV12-4 and TRBJ2-3; the match to TRBD1 covers 7 bases. The CDR3 is 14 amino acids. J lost 6 bases, V lost 3 bases, and 6 bases had no gene match. CDR3 residues: CASSFGRGRDTQYF. Written as DNA, the CDR3 is TGTGCCAGCAGTTTCGGAAGGGGGCGGGATACGCAGTATTTT.

This clonotype was counted a few times. The chain combines TRBV7-9 with TRBJ2-1; TRBD2 is a possible D gene (5 bases). The CDR3 covers 15 residues. CDR1 SEHNR and CDR2 FQNEAQ come from the germline V gene (reference sequence). V was shortened by 2 bases and J by 9 bases, with 17 bases between the two germline ends. The CDR3 loop reads CASSLTSIYPSEQFF. CDR3 in DNA: TGTGCCAGCAGCTTAACTAGTATTTACCCCAGTGAGCAGTTCTTC.

The chain recombines TRBV3-1 with TRBJ2-3, with D unresolved. V was pared by 0 bases and J by 2 bases, with 9 bases between. This CDR3 is built from 15 residues. Germline V gives CDR1 LGHDT, CDR2 YNNKEL (reference sequence). Here the CDR3 DNA reads TGTGCCAGCAGCCAAGATAGCCGGATCACAGATACGCAGTATTTT. Encoded protein: CASSQDSRITDTQYF.

This rearrangement joins TRBV7-9 to TRBJ1-1; the D is unclear. Per the germline V gene, CDR1 is SEHNR and CDR2 is FQNEAQ (reference sequence). V lost 1 base to trimming and J lost 7 bases, with 4 bases between them. The CDR3 loop spans 11 amino acids. CDR3: CASSLEYEAFF. The CDR3, as DNA: TGTGCCAGCAGCTTAGAATATGAAGCTTTCTTT.

The rearrangement joins TRBV21-1 to TRBJ1-1. TRBV21-1 is a recognized pseudogene. CDR3 size: 15 residues. The DNA for the CDR3 is TGTGCCAGCAGCTCAAAAAGGATGAGGGAGACTGAAGCTTTCTTT. Encoded protein: CASSSKRMRETEAFF.

In this sample, this clonotype turned up many times. The chain is built from TRBV20-1 and TRBJ1-1, with D maybe TRBD1 (5 bases). Trimming cost V 6 bases and J 3 bases, with 11 bases left between them. CDR3 size: 12 residues. Germline CDR1 reads DFQATT; CDR2 reads SNEGSKA (reference sequence). The CDR3 region is CSARKGDTEAFF. CDR3 DNA: TGCAGTGCGAGAAAAGGGGACACTGAAGCTTTCTTT.

The chain carries TRBV29-1 and TRBJ2-3; D unresolved. Germline loops: CDR1 SQVTM, CDR2 ANQGSEA. The germline V and J ends were trimmed by 0 bases and 8 bases, with 9 bases remaining between them. The CDR3 loop spans 12 amino acids. For the CDR3, the DNA is TGCAGCGTTGAAGATCCCCCTCCTACGCAGTATTTT. It yields the protein CSVEDPPPTQYF.